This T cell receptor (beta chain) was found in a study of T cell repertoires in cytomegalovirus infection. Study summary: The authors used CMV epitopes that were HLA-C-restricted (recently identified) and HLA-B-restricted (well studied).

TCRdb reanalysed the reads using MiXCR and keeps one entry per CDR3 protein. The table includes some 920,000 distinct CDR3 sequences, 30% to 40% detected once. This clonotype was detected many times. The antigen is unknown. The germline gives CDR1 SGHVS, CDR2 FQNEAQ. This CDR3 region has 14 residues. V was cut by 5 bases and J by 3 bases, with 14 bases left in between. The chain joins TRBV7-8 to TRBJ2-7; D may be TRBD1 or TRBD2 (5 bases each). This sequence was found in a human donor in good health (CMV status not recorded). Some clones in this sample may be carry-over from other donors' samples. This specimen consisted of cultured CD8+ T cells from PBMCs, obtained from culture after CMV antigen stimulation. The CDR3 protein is CASSPGAGFYEQYF. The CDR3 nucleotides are TGTGCCAGCAGCCCCGGGGCAGGGTTCTACGAGCAGTACTTC.